This T cell receptor (beta chain) emerged from a study of OX40 agonist ivuxolimab in advanced cancers. Notes on the study in general: At 0.1 to 3.0 mg/kg and by week 6, CD4+ and CD8+ T cells in the blood had expanded clonally.

Sampling times: baseline, cycle 4 day 1, cycle 7 day 1. Sequenced by immunoSEQ multiplex PCR; TCRdb stores in-frame clones only, minus some. The table shows 30,000 to 40,000 clones, with about 81% occurring only once. Notes on this clone: The antigen is not known.

The CDR3 runs 18 residues. Germline CDR1 reads GTSNPN; CDR2 reads SVGIG (reference sequence). Germline trimming cut 3 bases from V and 4 bases from J; bases unmatched to any gene: 11. The chain recombines TRBV30 with TRBJ2-6, with TRBD1 matching 11 bases. The sequencing used CD4+ or CD8+ T cells sorted from blood, collected in a trial of the OX40 agonist ivuxolimab. The receptor was isolated from an adult with an advanced solid tumor such as melanoma, head and neck, liver or kidney cancer. The CDR3 protein is CAWSSPGQGVVGANVLTF. CDR3 bases: TGTGCCTGGAGCTCTCCGGGACAGGGGGTTGTCGGGGCCAACGTCCTGACTTTC. The full variable domain, completed using reference TRBV30 and TRBJ2-6, is SQTIHQWPATLVQPVGSPLSLECTVEGTSNPNLYWYRQAAGRGLQLLFYSVGIGQISSEVPQNLSASRPQDRQFILSSKKLLLSDSGFYLCAWSSPGQGVVGANVLTFGAGSRLTVL.